This T cell receptor (beta chain) was identified in a study of blood T cells in healthy people across ages (dated by TCRdb to between 2014 and 2017). For the wider study: In model experiments, template switching captured about one uniquely barcoded TCR beta cDNA molecule for every two T cells. Using deep sequencing normalized with unique cDNA molecular identifiers, the study measured how TCR beta repertoire diversity changes with age. Four age groups were formed from the donors: young (average 16 years), middle-aged (around 39), aged (roughly 59) and long-lived (less than 85). To avoid experimental bias, donors of different ages were randomly spread across the sequencing lanes. Two additional independent replicas of 1 million unique cDNA reads from the same blood draw were analyzed for two donors (one aged 18 to 29 and one aged 80 or older). Summary of the overall study and its limitations: Observed TCR beta diversity per million T cells fell roughly linearly with age, and a significant reduction was already apparent by age around 40. Observed TCR beta diversity correlated strongly with the percentage of naive T cells measured by flow cytometry. Compared with the aged group, more naive CD4+ T cells, fewer expanded clones and increased TCR diversity were shown by the long-lived group, suggesting age selection. Estimates of total diversity from one million sequenced T cells were regarded as lower bounds and underestimates. Because profiling used bulk unsorted PBMCs, naive and antigen-experienced compartments could not be compared conclusively. The CMV infection status of donors was not known, potentially confounding age-related changes in expanded clonotypes.

V is cut by 1 base and J by 1 base, and the space between the germline ends is 9 bases. The CDR3, from cysteine to phenylalanine, totals 15 residues. Left in the record is the CDR3 DNA by itself, 45 bases read in frame from the first base. The germline V gene provides CDR1 KGHDR and CDR2 SFDVKD. Library preparation used 5' RACE. TCRdb names Illumina HiSeq 2500 as the instrument used. The second PCR ran for about 7 to 11 cycles and used a J-beta primer mix along with a sample-barcoded 5' primer. A unique molecular identifier was introduced onto each TCR beta cDNA molecule by a template-switch 5' adaptor carrying 12 random nucleotides. At least 3 million CDR3-containing paired-end reads were obtained from each sample. The Mint cDNA synthesis kit, primed by a TRBC-specific oligonucleotide, was used to synthesize first-strand cDNA from all RNA. Following uracil-DNA glycosylase treatment, a first 18-cycle PCR with universal primers M1SS and BC2_uni_R was performed on all cDNA. The study's own analysis went as follows. For normalization, 1 million high-quality reads were randomly selected from each sample, with every read carrying a distinct molecular identifier. Instead of being binned into consensus sequences, reads that shared molecular identifiers were thrown out. MiTCR, run with a Q25 quality threshold and the strictest error-elimination algorithm, handled CDR3 identification, clonotype clustering and error correction. Lower-bound total TCR beta diversity was estimated with a nonparametric unseen species model using Euler transformation. TCRdb reprocessed the public reads (quality trimming at Q25 with fastp, clone calling with MiXCR) and kept in-frame beta chains. Each CDR3 protein appears once, grouped with its most common genes and DNA. Here the V and J calls rest on TCRdb's processing, not on the authors' analysis. The sample data list hundreds of thousands of distinct CDR3 sequences, and roughly 21% of these were observed just once. The ten largest clones take up 3.5% to 4% of the sample.

Systemically healthy Caucasian individuals from Russia, 35 to 50 in total and aged roughly 6 to 100 years, were included as donors. Each donor gave 8 to 10 milliliters of peripheral blood, drawn into EDTA-treated Vacutainer tubes. Ficoll-Paque density-gradient centrifugation was used to isolate PBMCs, with at least 7 million per sample. Total RNA, at least 5 micrograms per sample, was extracted from PBMCs with Trizol reagent. For every donor, flow cytometry on a PBMC aliquot measured the percentage of naive CD45RAhigh/CD27high T cells. This clonotype was detected only a few times. The antigen this receptor binds is unknown. The record has no base qualities; no much larger clone is one base away.

The specimen was blood. The chain links TRBV24-1 with TRBJ1-1, with a tentative D gene TRBD1 over 6 matching bases. The receptor was isolated from a man in his sixties or seventies in good health. The CDR3 here reads CATSDFGTSNTEAFF. The sequenced DNA: TGTGCCACCAGTGATTTTGGGACATCGAACACTGAAGCTTTCTTT.